These 14 T cell receptor beta chains share one sample of origin, sequenced in a study of molecular identifiers for immune sequencing clone quantification. TCRdb passed the PCR reads through MiXCR, listing each CDR3 protein once. The sample includes approximately 500,000 distinct CDR3 sequences, around 21% of them seen just once. The source material was naive CD8+ T cells from blood, with Jurkat cell RNA spiked in. Regarding subset: FACS-sorted CD8+CD4-CCR7+CD45RA+ naive T cells. Receptors originate from a human donor in good health. Some libraries in this study had Jurkat cell RNA spiked in.

This clonotype was detected only once. A read error is possible here, since a much larger clone lies one base away. This chain joins TRBV7-9 and TRBJ2-7, with 8 nucleotides matching TRBD1. The J segment lost 1 base and the V segment lost 2 bases, leaving 10 bases of the junction unmatched. CDR3 size: 17 residues. The germline V gene encodes CDR1 SEHNR and CDR2 FQNEAQ (reference sequence). In DNA form, the CDR3 reads TGTGCCAGCAGCTTACCTCTCCAGGACAGGGTTTCCTACGAGCAGTACTTC. Translation gives CASSLPLQDRVSYEQYF.

In its sample, this clonotype was seen a few times. The chain has TRBV27 and TRBJ2-3; D may correspond to TRBD1 or TRBD2 (6 bases each). Trimming cost V 8 bases and J 5 bases, with 20 bases left between them. The CDR3 is made up of 15 amino acids. Germline values: CDR1 MNHEY, CDR2 SMNVEV (reference sequence). The CDR3 DNA follows: TGTGCCAGCCGCCTTACGTACAGGGAGGAAGATACGCAGTATTTT. Amino acids: CASRLTYREEDTQYF.

The table lists this clonotype with many counts. This chain joins TRBV24-1 and TRBJ2-1; TRBD1 agrees at 8 bases. This CDR3 contains 17 residues. V was clipped by 0 bases and J by 8 bases; unmatched bases: 11. The V gene's germline CDR1 is KGHDR and CDR2 SFDVKD. For the CDR3, the DNA is TGTGCCACCAGTGATTTGGTCACAGGGGGGCAAGTGGATGAGCAGTTCTTC. Its translation: CATSDLVTGGQVDEQFF.

This clonotype has a count of ten or more. The chain joins TRBV20-1 to TRBJ2-7, with 12 bases fitting TRBD2. Germline lookup yields CDR1 DFQATT and CDR2 SNEGSKA (reference sequence). There are 13 residues in the CDR3. V was pared by 6 bases and J by 6 bases, with 6 bases of the junction left unmatched. This chain's CDR3 is CSARTSGIAEQYF. The DNA of the CDR3 is TGCAGTGCGAGGACTAGCGGGATTGCCGAGCAGTACTTC.

With regard to this clonotype: This may be a read error: a much more frequent sequence differs by one nucleotide. In DNA, the CDR3 is TGTGCCAGCAGACGGACAGGGTCCTACGAGCAGTACTTC. Protein sequence: CASRRTGSYEQYF. The chain carries TRBV28 and TRBJ2-7, with 8 bases lining up with TRBD1. Germline CDR1 MDHEN, CDR2 SYDVKM. There are 13 residues in the CDR3. The V gene end was trimmed by 6 bases and the J gene end by 1 base; junction bases not matched to a gene: 2.

The rearrangement uses TRBV6-5 and TRBJ2-1; a weak D match, TRBD2 (7 bases). The CDR3 has 13 amino acids. CDR1 is MNHEY and CDR2 is SVGAGI in the germline V gene. Trimming took 8 bases from V and 8 from J, leaving 16 bases between them. The CDR3 DNA is TGTGCCAGCTTAGCGGAGGGGGGGGATGAGCAGTTCTTC. Its translation is CASLAEGGDEQFF.

The table lists this clonotype with many counts. The chain is built from TRBV20-1 and TRBJ2-3; no definite D call. Per germline, CDR1 DFQATT and CDR2 SNEGSKA (reference sequence). The V and J ends lost 2 bases and 0 bases respectively, with 12 bases between them. This CDR3 has 15 amino acids. The DNA for the CDR3 is TGCAGTGCTAGACGGAGTGGAGCTAGCACAGATACGCAGTATTTT. Translated, it gives CSARRSGASTDTQYF.

This clonotype was picked up a small number of times. The chain uses TRBV24-1 and TRBJ1-5; D gene uncertain. The V and J ends lost 4 bases and 0 bases respectively, with 6 bases between them. Germline V gene data show CDR1 as KGHDR and CDR2 as SFDVKD. CDR3 length equals 14 residues. CDR3 in DNA: TGTGCCACCAGTGACACTGATAGCAATCAGCCCCAGCATTTT. Protein: CATSDTDSNQPQHF.

This clonotype was found many times. The chain is built from TRBV21-1 and TRBJ2-2; the listed D gene, TRBD1, was not tested against the DNA. TRBV21-1 counts as a pseudogene. CDR3 length equals 16 residues. In DNA, the CDR3 is TGTGCCAGCAGCATTTACCGGGATAAGAACACCGGGGAGCTGTTTTTT. Amino acid sequence: CASSIYRDKNTGELFF.

J is TRBJ2-7 and V is TRBV4-1, with D unresolved. CDR1 is MGHRA, CDR2 YSYEKL, per germline. The V gene lost 4 bases and the J gene lost 6 bases, with 10 bases spanning the gap. This CDR3 is 12 amino acids long. The CDR3 coding sequence is TGCGCCAGCAGCCTGATTGTCTTCGAGCAGTACTTC. This sequence encodes CASSLIVFEQYF.

This clonotype has at least ten counts. The V gene is TRBV5-5, the J gene TRBJ2-3, with 9 bases identical to TRBD1. This CDR3 has 16 amino acids. The germline CDR1 and CDR2 sequences are SGHKS and YYEKEE (reference sequence). The ends lost 4 bases at V and 1 base at J; junction bases unmatched: 7. The CDR3 protein is CASSLQTGGGTDTQYF. The CDR3 DNA reads TGTGCCAGCAGCCTACAGACAGGGGGTGGCACAGATACGCAGTATTTT.

This clonotype has ten or more counts. The chain joins TRBV3-1 to TRBJ2-1; the D is unclear. Per the germline V gene, CDR1 is LGHDT and CDR2 is YNNKEL (reference sequence). This CDR3 contains 12 residues. V shed 4 bases and J shed 6 bases, with 7 bases lying between them. The CDR3, as DNA: TGTGCCAGCAGCCGACCTGGCAATGAGCAGTTCTTC. This sequence encodes CASSRPGNEQFF.

V gene TRBV10-2 combines with J gene TRBJ2-3, with D perhaps TRBD1 or TRBD2 (5 bases each). Trimming cost V 2 bases and J 6 bases, with 18 bases left between them. Germline loops: CDR1 WSHSY, CDR2 SAAADI. The CDR3 extends over 16 amino acids. In DNA form, the CDR3 reads TGCGCCAGCAGTGAGGAAGCGGCAGGGCTTGACGATACGCAGTATTTT. Translated, it gives CASSEEAAGLDDTQYF.

This clonotype showed up just a few times. The V and J genes are TRBV5-4 and TRBJ2-3; D remains ambiguous. CDR1 SGHNT and CDR2 YYREEE come from the germline V gene (reference sequence). CDR3 length: 12 amino acids. With 7 bases removed from V and 1 base from J, the gap between germline ends came to 7 bases. The CDR3, as DNA: TGTGCCAGCGGGGAAGGCACAGATACGCAGTATTTT. This sequence encodes CASGEGTDTQYF.